Below, one TCR beta chain is given with its context. The antigen remains unidentified. This sample was included in a study of T cell responses to AZD1222 COVID-19 vaccine. Findings and caveats of the study: Donors were largely white British and mainly female; clonal diversity was possibly underestimated. There were repertoire samples only from the period after the peak T cell response. At baseline, seropositivity was found in only 6 or 7 AZD1222 recipients. Spike-specific TCR breadth and depth grew following two AZD1222 doses.

The length of the CDR3 is 15 residues. The assay was immunoSEQ multiplex PCR, and TCRdb's table has in-frame clones only and misses some. The sample lists more than 140,000 clones; around 89% were seen once. The source was peripheral blood, collected on day 0 of AZD1222 vaccination. The rearrangement links TRBV12-1 to TRBJ1-1. TRBV12-1 counts as a pseudogene. The receptor was derived from an adult in good health. CDR3 protein: CASSFVLGPCTEAFF. The CDR3 bases are TGTGCCAGCAGCTTTGTTTTAGGGCCATGCACTGAAGCTTTCTTT.